The 14 T cell receptor beta chains in this list originate from one sample, sequenced in a study of cytomegalovirus exposure and HLA in healthy donors. PCR amplification relied on 60 Vbeta primers (plus 13 Jbeta primers). Measured with immunoSEQ multiplex PCR; TCRdb has only the in-frame clones, and not every one. The data show approximately 220,000 clones, about 83% seen once. The material sequenced was PBMCs. Receptors originate from a man in his forties or fifties in good health and CMV-seronegative.

This sequence joins TRBV9 and TRBJ2-2; 8 bases line up with TRBD1. The CDR3 consists of 16 residues. The germline V gene has CDR1 SGDLS and CDR2 YYNGEE. The J segment lost 6 bases and the V segment lost 0 bases, leaving 7 bases of the junction unmatched. For the CDR3, the DNA is TGTGCCAGCAGCGTAGACCCGACAGGGGTGGCCGGGGAGCTGTTTTTT. It is translated as CASSVDPTGVAGELFF.

J is TRBJ1-1 and V is TRBV19; 8 bases map to TRBD1. Germline CDR1 and CDR2: LNHDA and SQIVND (reference sequence). CDR3 length: 14 amino acids. Trimming removed 2 bases from V and 4 bases from J; junction bases left unmatched: 3. CDR3 sequence: CASSIQGAGTEAFF. The CDR3 nucleotides are TGTGCCAGTAGTATACAGGGGGCAGGCACTGAAGCTTTCTTT.

A word on this clone: An end of the junction does not agree with germline; a read error may underlie this. The gene calls are TRBV4-1 and TRBJ2-1; 11 nucleotides match TRBD1. Germline V lookup: CDR1 MGHRA, CDR2 YSYEKL. This CDR3 is 15 amino acids long. CDR3 protein: CASNQEGQGDNEQFF. CDR3 DNA sequence: TGCGCCAGCAACCAAGAGGGACAGGGGGACAATGAGCAGTTCTTC.

The chain recombines TRBV28 with TRBJ2-7, with D tentatively TRBD2 (6 bases). This CDR3 is 16 amino acids long. V dropped 5 bases and J dropped 0 bases, with 17 bases sitting between them. CDR1 is MDHEN and CDR2 is SYDVKM in the germline V gene. CDR3 sequence reads: CASSASGDVISYEQYF. The CDR3 DNA reads as TGTGCCAGCAGTGCGTCGGGGGACGTTATCTCCTACGAGCAGTACTTC.

This clone appeared once. Other nucleotide sequences from this sample produce the same CDR3. The genes are TRBV4-1 and TRBJ2-1; TRBD2 matches at 7 bases. Trimming cost V 7 bases and J 7 bases; bases outside gene matches: 10. The CDR3 extends over 14 amino acids. Germline lookup yields CDR1 MGHRA and CDR2 YSYEKL. The CDR3 reads CASTRLAGENEQFF. In DNA, the CDR3 is TGCGCCAGCACCCGACTAGCAGGAGAGAATGAGCAGTTCTTC.

This clone showed up just once. The rearrangement uses TRBV30 and TRBJ2-7; 8 bases map to TRBD2. CDR3 size: 12 residues. V shed 5 bases and J 7 bases; nucleotides not matched to a gene: 7. Germline assignment: CDR1 GTSNPN and CDR2 SVGIG (reference sequence). The CDR3 DNA is TGTGCCTGGGGGGAGACTAGCGATGAGCAGTACTTC. Residues: CAWGETSDEQYF.

The rearrangement links TRBV7-9 to TRBJ2-7, with D tentatively TRBD1 (5 bases). The CDR3 length is 14 residues. Germline CDR1 is SEHNR and CDR2 is FQNEAQ (reference sequence). Trimming left V 4 bases short and J 6 bases short, with 16 bases between. The CDR3 spells CASSSRVSQFEQYF. Here the CDR3 DNA reads TGTGCCAGCAGCTCCAGGGTATCCCAATTCGAGCAGTACTTC.

The gene calls are TRBV4-3 and TRBJ2-4; 9 bases are a match to TRBD1. Germline CDR1 is LGHNA and CDR2 is YSLEER. V was clipped by 1 base and J by 10 bases; unmatched bases: 14. The CDR3 covers 17 residues. As DNA, the CDR3 is TGCGCCAGCAGCCAAGTGAGAGGGACAGGGATCCTTACTATTCAGTACTTC. The encoded protein is CASSQVRGTGILTIQYF.

The chain employs TRBV7-9 and TRBJ2-2; no clear D. The CDR3 has 14 residues. Trimming took off 6 bases at V and 2 bases at J, with 10 bases between the two ends. The V gene's germline CDR1 is SEHNR and CDR2 FQNEAQ (reference sequence). CDR3 region: CASSLDTNTGELFF. CDR3 nucleotide sequence: TGTGCCAGCAGTCTTGACACAAACACCGGGGAGCTGTTTTTT.

The rearrangement uses TRBV5-1 and TRBJ1-1; D is unclear. V was trimmed by 0 bases and J by 0 bases, leaving 9 bases between them. The CDR3 loop spans 15 amino acids. Germline V gene sequence: CDR1 SGHRS, CDR2 YFSETQ. The CDR3 reads CASSLEQTMNTEAFF. The CDR3 bases are TGCGCCAGCAGCTTGGAACAGACCATGAACACTGAAGCTTTCTTT.

The rearrangement links TRBV7-8 to TRBJ2-7, with TRBD1 as a possible D gene (6 bases). The CDR3 covers 15 residues. V was cut by 6 bases and J by 4 bases, with 19 bases left in between. The germline V gene has CDR1 SGHVS and CDR2 FQNEAQ. CDR3 sequence (DNA): TGTGCCAGCAGACCAGGGGATTTGGTGATATACGAGCAGTACTTC. It encodes CASRPGDLVIYEQYF.

The chain carries TRBV5-4 and TRBJ2-2, with 7 positions matching TRBD1. The CDR3 is 15 amino acids. Germline V gene data show CDR1 as SGHNT and CDR2 as YYREEE (reference sequence). After removal of 4 bases from V and 1 base from J, the junction contained 4 bases not matched to a gene. This chain's CDR3 is CASSLRTGNTGELFF. CDR3 DNA: TGTGCCAGCAGCCTGCGGACAGGGAACACCGGGGAGCTGTTTTTT.

V is TRBV7-2 and J is TRBJ2-5, with TRBD2 as a possible D gene (6 bases). This CDR3 comprises 13 residues. The V gene lost 0 bases and the J gene lost 4 bases, with 6 bases spanning the gap. The germline CDR1 and CDR2 sequences are SGHTA and FQGNSA. The chain's CDR3 is CASSLAGGETQYF. CDR3 DNA: TGTGCCAGCAGCTTAGCGGGGGGAGAGACCCAGTACTTC. Based on the CDR3 plus reference TRBV7-2 and TRBJ2-5, the full variable domain is GAGVSQSPSNKVTEKGKDVELRCDPISGHTALYWYRQSLGQGLEFLIYFQGNSAPDKSGLPSDRFSAERTGGSVSTLTIQRTQQEDSAVYLCASSLAGGETQYFGPGTRLLVL.

This clone was counted between two and nine times. This chain connects TRBV28 to TRBJ2-3, with 9 bases identical to TRBD1. V lost 2 bases and J lost 2; bases outside the gene matches: 8. The CDR3 is 17 residues long. Germline assignment: CDR1 MDHEN and CDR2 SYDVKM. CDR3 in amino acids: CASSLPSTGGSTDTQYF. The CDR3 nucleotides read TGTGCCAGCAGTTTACCCTCGACAGGGGGATCCACAGATACGCAGTATTTT.